The subject of this entry is one T cell receptor (beta chain). This record belongs to a study of cytotoxic CD8 clonotypes in ibrutinib-treated CLL. Germline V lookup: CDR1 SGHVS, CDR2 FQNEAQ. The CDR3 covers 16 residues. V lost 4 bases, J lost 0 bases, and 10 bases lay in between. Target depth was 1 in 200,000 to 1 in 1 million T cells, about 10x per clonotype. The repertoire was sequenced with immunoSEQ multiplex PCR; TCRdb's copy has only in-frame clones and lacks some. The data hold 26,000 or so clones, with 62% observed a single time. This chain links TRBV7-8 with TRBJ1-6, with unresolved D. The sequenced sample was PBMCs, obtained before ibrutinib treatment. The sequence was obtained from a human donor with chronic lymphocytic leukemia. CDR3 protein: CASSSAGGSYNSPLHF. CDR3 DNA: TGTGCCAGCAGCTCAGCCGGTGGCTCCTATAATTCACCCCTCCACTTT.